The 24 T cell receptor beta chains in this list originate from one sample, sequenced in a study of blood T cell repertoires in COVID-19. Generated by immunoSEQ multiplex PCR, the TCRdb table keeps only in-frame clones and is missing some. The sample gives roughly 47,000 clones, over 80% of which show up once; less than 9% is in the top ten. Sequenced: peripheral blood. The source of these receptors is a man between 50 and 59 years old with acute or convalescent COVID-19.

The chain joins TRBV7-9 to TRBJ2-5; 7 bases align to TRBD2. The CDR3 consists of 17 residues. With 2 bases clipped from V and 4 bases from J, the junction kept 13 bases outside the gene matches. Germline CDR1 reads SEHNR; CDR2 reads FQNEAQ (reference sequence). The CDR3 reads CASSLPRAGVGVETQYF. Here the CDR3 DNA reads TGTGCCAGCAGCTTACCTCGGGCGGGAGTAGGGGTAGAGACCCAGTACTTC. Full variable domain (rest looked up from reference TRBV7-9 and TRBJ2-5): DTGVSQNPRHKITKRGQNVTFRCDPISEHNRLYWYRQTLGQGPEFLTYFQNEAQLEKSRLLSDRFSAERPKGSFSTLEIQRTEQGDSAMYLCASSLPRAGVGVETQYFGPGTRLLVL.

This sequence joins TRBV24-1 and TRBJ2-3; D remains unclear. The CDR3 contains 12 residues. Germline CDR1 reads KGHDR; CDR2 reads SFDVKD. Trimming stripped 6 bases from V and 0 bases from J, with 3 bases between. The CDR3 DNA is TGTGCCACCAGTACTAGCACAGATACGCAGTATTTT. It codes for CATSTSTDTQYF.

V gene TRBV19 combines with J gene TRBJ2-1, with TRBD1 matching 9 bases. The CDR3 is 18 amino acids. The junction had 11 bases not matched to a gene; V was cut back by 3 bases and J by 2 bases. Germline lookup yields CDR1 LNHDA and CDR2 SQIVND (reference sequence). CDR3 DNA sequence: TGTGCCAGTAGTATTGGCCGCTTGACAGGGGGGCCCTACAATGAGCAGTTCTTC. Translating gives CASSIGRLTGGPYNEQFF. Drawing the rest from reference TRBV19 and TRBJ2-1, the complete variable domain is DGGITQSPKYLFRKEGQNVTLSCEQNLNHDAMYWYRQDPGQGLRLIYYSQIVNDFQKGDIAEGYSVSREKKESFPLTVTSAQKNPTAFYLCASSIGRLTGGPYNEQFFGPGTRLTVL.

The rearrangement joins TRBV5-4 to TRBJ2-1; 9 bases map to TRBD2. Trimming removed 3 bases from V and 7 bases from J; junction bases left unmatched: 14. The V gene's germline CDR1 is SGHNT and CDR2 YYREEE (reference sequence). This CDR3 contains 17 residues. As DNA, the CDR3 is TGTGCCAGCAGCTCCCCGGCTGGCGGGAGGGGTAGGAATGAGCAGTTCTTC. Residues: CASSSPAGGRGRNEQFF.

The V call is TRBV19, the J call TRBJ1-1; no clear D gene. V dropped 5 bases and J dropped 10 bases, with 23 bases sitting between them. Germline V gene lookup returns CDR1 LNHDA and CDR2 SQIVND (reference sequence). The CDR3 is made up of 15 amino acids. This CDR3 reads CASSSPMGRNAGAFF. In nucleotides, the CDR3 is TGTGCCAGTAGTTCACCCATGGGGAGGAACGCTGGAGCTTTCTTT.

This chain links TRBV24-1 with TRBJ1-2, with 7 bases aligning to TRBD1. CDR1 KGHDR and CDR2 SFDVKD come from the germline V gene. Germline trimming cut 6 bases from V and 2 bases from J; bases unmatched to any gene: 11. The CDR3 is 16 amino acids. The CDR3 sequence: CATSSTAGGKNYGYTF. The DNA for the CDR3 is TGTGCCACCAGTTCGACTGCAGGGGGAAAGAACTATGGCTACACCTTC.

This clone was seen only once. J is TRBJ2-2 and V is TRBV6-5, with D perhaps matching TRBD2 (6 bases). The V end was cut by 6 bases, the J end by 1 base, with 9 bases between. CDR1 MNHEY and CDR2 SVGAGI come from the germline V gene. The CDR3 runs 14 residues. CDR3 sequence reads: CASRPGLNTGELFF. CDR3 in DNA: TGTGCCAGCAGGCCGGGACTGAACACCGGGGAGCTGTTTTTT.

This chain links TRBV19 with TRBJ2-7; the D gene is possibly TRBD2 (5 bases). This CDR3 has 13 amino acids. Germline CDR1 reads LNHDA; CDR2 reads SQIVND (reference sequence). Trimming stripped 6 bases from V and 2 bases from J, with 11 bases between. Here the CDR3 DNA reads TGTGCCAGTAGCCTTGGACTGACCTACGAGCAGTACTTC. Translating gives CASSLGLTYEQYF.

The chain uses TRBV7-8 and TRBJ1-1; no firm D call. The V and J ends lost 3 bases and 3 bases respectively, with 14 bases between them. Germline CDR1 and CDR2: SGHVS and FQNEAQ. This CDR3 has 15 amino acids. The CDR3 sequence is CASSFTSSPDTEAFF. The CDR3 nucleotides are TGTGCCAGCAGCTTCACTTCTAGCCCGGACACTGAAGCTTTCTTT. The full variable domain, rest sourced from reference TRBV7-8 and TRBJ1-1, is GAGVSQSPRYKVAKRGQDVALRCDPISGHVSLFWYQQALGQGPEFLTYFQNEAQLDKSGLPSDRFFAERPEGSVSTLKIQRTQQEDSAVYLCASSFTSSPDTEAFFGQGTRLTVV.

The rearrangement links TRBV9 to TRBJ2-7; 8 nucleotides match TRBD2. The CDR3 length is 14 residues. Trimming cost V 3 bases and J 4 bases; bases outside gene matches: 6. Germline V gives CDR1 SGDLS, CDR2 YYNGEE. The CDR3 here is CASSEGLGLYEQYF. DNA for the CDR3: TGTGCCAGCAGCGAGGGACTAGGATTGTACGAGCAGTACTTC.

This clone was seen only once. The CDR3 coding sequence is TGTGCCAGCAGTGAAATGAGCGGGAGCTCCTACGAGCAGTACTTC. Translated, it gives CASSEMSGSSYEQYF. V and J are TRBV6-1 and TRBJ2-7, with 8 bases fitting TRBD2. The germline gives CDR1 MNHNS, CDR2 SASEGT. CDR3 length: 15 amino acids. V was clipped by 2 bases and J by 0 bases; unmatched bases: 3.

The V gene is TRBV5-1, the J gene TRBJ1-2; possibly TRBD1 for D (5 bases). Trimming shortened V by 4 bases and J by 6 bases, and 13 bases separated the two germline ends. The CDR3 contains 13 residues. Germline values: CDR1 SGHRS, CDR2 YFSETQ. The CDR3 reads CASSKTRVHGYTF. The CDR3 DNA is TGCGCCAGCAGCAAGACCAGGGTTCATGGCTACACCTTC. The complete variable domain, with remaining parts taken from reference TRBV5-1 and TRBJ1-2, reads KAGVTQTPRYLIKTRGQQVTLSCSPISGHRSVSWYQQTPGQGLQFLFEYFSETQRNKGNFPGRFSGRQFSNSRSEMNVSTLELGDSALYLCASSKTRVHGYTFGSGTRLTVV.

J is TRBJ1-1 and V is TRBV19; maybe TRBD1 (6 bases). V lost 8 bases and J 6 bases, leaving 22 bases between the germline ends. Per germline, CDR1 LNHDA and CDR2 SQIVND (reference sequence). This CDR3 has 15 residues. The CDR3 loop is CASGTGQVGNPEAFF. Written as DNA, the CDR3 is TGTGCCAGTGGAACAGGGCAGGTAGGAAATCCTGAAGCTTTCTTT. Full variable domain (outside the CDR3, taken from reference TRBV19 and TRBJ1-1): DGGITQSPKYLFRKEGQNVTLSCEQNLNHDAMYWYRQDPGQGLRLIYYSQIVNDFQKGDIAEGYSVSREKKESFPLTVTSAQKNPTAFYLCASGTGQVGNPEAFFGQGTRLTVV.

The CDR3 coding sequence is TGTGCCAGCAGCTTAGTAGGTGGGGGGGCCTACAATGAGCAGTTCTTC. Protein product: CASSLVGGGAYNEQFF. J is TRBJ2-1 and V is TRBV11-2, with TRBD2 matching over 7 bases. Germline assignment: CDR1 SGHAT and CDR2 FQNNGV. V lost 1 base and J lost 2; bases outside the gene matches: 5. The CDR3 totals 16 residues.

The CDR3 spells CASSPNTEGQFF. The DNA of the CDR3 is TGTGCCAGCAGCCCAAATACCGAGGGGCAGTTCTTC. V gene TRBV4-2 combines with J gene TRBJ2-1; tentative D call: TRBD2 (5 bases). This CDR3 contains 12 residues. Trimming stripped 4 bases from V and 12 bases from J, with 13 bases between. Germline V gene data show CDR1 as LGHNA and CDR2 as YNFKEQ.

This clone was picked up one time. The CDR3 DNA sequence: TGTGCCAGCTCACCACGCGGCGGGGAGGGAAATGAGCAGTTCTTC. This codes for CASSPRGGEGNEQFF. The chain couples TRBV18 to TRBJ2-1; 7 bases agree with TRBD2. V was clipped by 1 base and J by 7 bases; unmatched bases: 7. This CDR3 region has 15 residues. The V gene's germline CDR1 is KGHSH and CDR2 LQKENI. Using reference TRBV18 and TRBJ2-1 for the parts outside the CDR3, the full variable domain is NAGVMQNPRHLVRRRGQEARLRCSPMKGHSHVYWYRQLPEEGLKFMVYLQKENIIDESGMPKERFSAEFPKEGPSILRIQQVVRGDSAAYFCASSPRGGEGNEQFFGPGTRLTVL.

J is TRBJ1-1 and V is TRBV25-1; tentative D call: TRBD1 (5 bases). Trimming left V 7 bases short and J 2 bases short, with 11 bases between. CDR1 is MGHDK, CDR2 SYGVNS, per germline. The CDR3 has 13 residues. The CDR3 loop reads CASKGQRNTEAFF. CDR3 nucleotide sequence: TGTGCCAGCAAGGGGCAGAGAAACACTGAAGCTTTCTTT.

The chain is built from TRBV19 and TRBJ2-2; tentative D call: TRBD1 (5 bases). The germline V and J ends were trimmed by 3 bases and 0 bases, with 11 bases remaining between them. The CDR3 runs 16 residues. Germline V gene sequence: CDR1 LNHDA, CDR2 SQIVND (reference sequence). CDR3 nucleotides: TGTGCCAGTAGTATTCGGCGGACACCGAACACCGGGGAGCTGTTTTTT. Residues: CASSIRRTPNTGELFF.

The V call is TRBV9, the J call TRBJ2-2; D is possibly TRBD1 (5 bases). Trimming removed 3 bases from V and 7 bases from J, with 10 bases in between. This CDR3 is 13 amino acids long. Looked up from germline, CDR1 is SGDLS and CDR2 is YYNGEE. CDR3 sequence: CASSEGADGELFF. As DNA, the CDR3 is TGTGCCAGCAGCGAAGGGGCGGACGGGGAGCTGTTTTTT.

The sample holds a few counts of this clone. This chain uses TRBV4-3 with TRBJ1-5, with TRBD1 identical over 7 bases. CDR3 length: 16 residues. Per germline, CDR1 LGHNA and CDR2 YSLEER. Trimming took 1 base from V and 2 from J; bases not matched to a gene: 5. The CDR3 is CASSQVRGQGNQPQHF. CDR3 bases: TGCGCCAGCAGCCAAGTTAGAGGACAGGGCAATCAGCCCCAGCATTTT.

The CDR3 bases are TGTGCCAGCAGCCAAGAGGGCCAGGGCGGGGCTGTTGAGCAGTTCTTC. Translation: CASSQEGQGGAVEQFF. The chain recombines TRBV3-1 (or the pseudogene TRBV3-2) with TRBJ2-1; TRBD2 might be the D (6 bases). Trimming left V 0 bases short and J 9 bases short, with 18 bases between. CDR1 LGHDT and CDR2 YNNKEL come from the germline V gene (reference sequence). The CDR3 is 16 residues long.

The gene calls are TRBV29-1 and TRBJ1-5; 8 bases align to TRBD1. The CDR3 has 13 amino acids. Germline assignment: CDR1 SQVTM and CDR2 ANQGSEA. Trimming cost V 4 bases and J 2 bases; bases outside gene matches: 1. CDR3 coding DNA: TGCAGCGTTGCAGGGGGCGGCAATCAGCCCCAGCATTTT. It codes for CSVAGGGNQPQHF.

V is TRBV6-2 or TRBV6-3 and J is TRBJ1-2; no reliable D call. The CDR3 totals 13 residues. Germline CDR1 MNHEY, CDR2 SVGEGT. V lost 2 bases and J lost 5, with 9 bases in between. CDR3 bases: TGTGCCAGCAGTTACGTGGCAGCGTATGGCTACACCTTC. As protein: CASSYVAAYGYTF.

The V gene is TRBV6-5, the J gene TRBJ1-6, with 7 bases identical to TRBD1. V lost 4 bases to trimming and J lost 5 bases; unmatched junction nucleotides: 5. The CDR3 spans 15 residues. Germline loops: CDR1 MNHEY, CDR2 SVGAGI. This chain's CDR3 is CASSSGGGHNSPLHF. CDR3 DNA: TGTGCCAGCAGTTCAGGGGGTGGCCATAATTCACCCCTCCACTTT.